This T cell receptor (beta chain) was recorded in a study of T cell responses to AZD1222 COVID-19 vaccine. Study results and caveats: Clonal diversity was possibly underestimated, and white British individuals and females predominated among donors. Baseline seropositivity occurred in only a handful of AZD1222 recipients.

The CDR3 contains 13 residues. Trimming left V 2 bases short and J 3 bases short, with 7 bases between. Germline CDR1 is KGHSH and CDR2 is LQKENI. As concerns this clone: Its antigen is still unknown.

The repertoire was sequenced with immunoSEQ multiplex PCR; TCRdb's copy has only in-frame clones and lacks some. Here the sample spans 70,000 to 90,000 clones, roughly 85% being singletons. J is TRBJ1-1 and V is TRBV18, with unresolved D. This receptor was taken from an adult who received the AZD1222 COVID-19 vaccine. This specimen was peripheral blood, taken 28 days after the second AZD1222 dose. This CDR3 is CASSPRVDTEAFF. Written as DNA, the CDR3 is TGTGCCAGCTCACCAAGGGTGGACACTGAAGCTTTCTTT.